This paragraph reports one TCR beta chain. The data were taken from a study of blood T cell repertoires in COVID-19. Libraries were prepared by immunoSEQ multiplex PCR; TCRdb keeps only in-frame clonotypes and omits some of them. The repertoire includes over 150,000 clones, about 84% of them detected once, and around 7% sits in the top ten. Trimming shortened V by 5 bases and J by 3 bases, and 14 bases separated the two germline ends. Germline assignment: CDR1 LNHDA and CDR2 SQIVND (reference sequence). This CDR3 is built from 14 residues. The sequencing sample was made of peripheral blood. The chain combines TRBV19 with TRBJ2-7; D is possibly TRBD1 (6 bases). This receptor was obtained from a human donor in a cohort sampled during active COVID-19. CDR3: CASSWGQESYEQYF. Written as DNA, the CDR3 is TGTGCCAGTAGTTGGGGACAAGAAAGCTACGAGCAGTACTTC.